The 4 T cell receptor beta chains below come from one sample, sequenced in a study of blood T cell repertoires in COVID-19. Here immunoSEQ multiplex PCR was the method, and the copy in TCRdb shows in-frame clones only, minus some. The table lists over 45,000 clones, approximately 84% of them singletons. The sample consisted of peripheral blood. These receptors were collected from a man aged 50 to 59 with active COVID-19.

The J gene is TRBJ2-2, the V gene TRBV2; TRBD2 matches at 13 bases. CDR1 and CDR2 from the germline V gene are SNHLY and FYNNEI. V lost 6 bases to trimming and J lost 8 bases; unmatched junction nucleotides: 3. The CDR3 runs to 14 residues. CDR3 protein: CASRRTSGGGELFF. CDR3 sequence (DNA): TGTGCCAGCAGGCGGACTAGCGGGGGAGGGGAGCTGTTTTTT.

The chain links TRBV2 to TRBJ2-3; 12 bases agree with TRBD2. The CDR3 runs 18 residues. Germline CDR1 and CDR2: SNHLY and FYNNEI. The J segment lost 4 bases and the V segment lost 2 bases, leaving 10 bases of the junction unmatched. The CDR3 DNA is TGTGCCAGCAGTGAACCTAGCGGGGGGGCCCTCTCCGCAGATACGCAGTATTTT. This sequence encodes CASSEPSGGALSADTQYF.

The CDR3 nucleotides read TGCGCCAGCAGCCAAGGAGTTTTGGGCAATCAGCCCCAGCATTTT. This codes for CASSQGVLGNQPQHF. This sequence joins TRBV4-1 and TRBJ1-5; D is unresolved. V gave up 1 base and J gave up 2 bases, with 9 bases separating them. The CDR3 covers 15 residues. Germline V lookup: CDR1 MGHRA, CDR2 YSYEKL.

CDR3 coding DNA: TGTGCCAGCAGCCAAGGGAGCTCCTACGAGCAGTACTTC. Translating it yields CASSQGSSYEQYF. This sequence joins TRBV3-1 (or the pseudogene TRBV3-2) and TRBJ2-7; D is undetermined. Germline values: CDR1 LGHDT, CDR2 YNNKEL (reference sequence). The CDR3 runs 13 residues. The V end lost 1 base, the J end lost 0 bases, and 4 bases lay between the germline ends.